The clone carrying this T cell receptor beta chain was counted a single time. Its antigen is currently unknown. The protocol was immunoSEQ multiplex PCR, while the TCRdb copy is restricted to in-frame clones and leaves out a portion. The sample carries 1,500,000 or so clones, approximately 98.5% recorded once. This specimen belongs to a study of shared clonotypes between healthy human individuals. After removal of 4 bases from V and 3 bases from J, the junction contained 8 bases not matched to a gene. The CDR3 is 16 amino acids. CDR1 SGHRS and CDR2 YFSETQ come from the germline V gene. Study-level points and caveats: Expectations were that clonotype sharing among donors would be affected by sequencing depth.

This chain links TRBV5-1 with TRBJ2-3; 10 positions agree with TRBD1. Material: naive CD4+ T cells sorted from blood. The sample's subset: CD45RA+ positively selected. The receptor was derived from a man aged 25 to 45 in good health. The CDR3 DNA sequence: TGCGCCAGCAGCCAGAGGACAGGGGGAGCGACAGATACGCAGTATTTT. Protein product: CASSQRTGGATDTQYF. Full variable domain (missing parts from reference TRBV5-1 and TRBJ2-3): KAGVTQTPRYLIKTRGQQVTLSCSPISGHRSVSWYQQTPGQGLQFLFEYFSETQRNKGNFPGRFSGRQFSNSRSEMNVSTLELGDSALYLCASSQRTGGATDTQYFGPGTRLTVL.